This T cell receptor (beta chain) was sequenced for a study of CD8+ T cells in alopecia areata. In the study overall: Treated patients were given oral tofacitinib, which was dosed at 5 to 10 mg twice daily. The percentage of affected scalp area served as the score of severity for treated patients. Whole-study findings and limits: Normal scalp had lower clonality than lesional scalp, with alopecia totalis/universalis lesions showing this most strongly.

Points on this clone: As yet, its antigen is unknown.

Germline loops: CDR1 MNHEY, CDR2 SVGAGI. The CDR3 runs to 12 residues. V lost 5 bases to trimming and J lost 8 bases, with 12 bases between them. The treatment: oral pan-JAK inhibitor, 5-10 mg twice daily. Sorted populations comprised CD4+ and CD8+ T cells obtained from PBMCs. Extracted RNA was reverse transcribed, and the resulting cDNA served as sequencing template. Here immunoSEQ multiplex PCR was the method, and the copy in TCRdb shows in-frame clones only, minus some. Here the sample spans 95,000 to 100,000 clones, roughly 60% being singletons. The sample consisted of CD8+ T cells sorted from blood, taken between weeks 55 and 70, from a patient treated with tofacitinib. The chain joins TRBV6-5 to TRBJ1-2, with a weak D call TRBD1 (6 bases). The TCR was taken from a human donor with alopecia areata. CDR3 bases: TGTGCCAGCAGTAACAGGGTACGGGGCTACACCTTC. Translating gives CASSNRVRGYTF.